This T cell receptor beta chain was identified in a study of blood T cell repertoires in COVID-19. Germline CDR1 reads LNHDA; CDR2 reads SQIVND (reference sequence). There are 15 residues in the CDR3. Trimming removed 6 bases from V and 0 bases from J, with 12 bases in between. Sequencing used immunoSEQ multiplex PCR; TCRdb keeps in-frame clones, though not all of them. In the table there are tens of thousands of clones, around 89% of which are singletons. Sequencing used peripheral blood. The clonotype comes from a woman aged 60-70 years with acute or convalescent COVID-19. The chain combines TRBV19 with TRBJ1-3; D is possibly TRBD1 (6 bases). DNA of the CDR3: TGTGCCAGTAGCCCGAGGGGGACCTCTGGAAACACCATATATTTT. Encoded protein: CASSPRGTSGNTIYF.